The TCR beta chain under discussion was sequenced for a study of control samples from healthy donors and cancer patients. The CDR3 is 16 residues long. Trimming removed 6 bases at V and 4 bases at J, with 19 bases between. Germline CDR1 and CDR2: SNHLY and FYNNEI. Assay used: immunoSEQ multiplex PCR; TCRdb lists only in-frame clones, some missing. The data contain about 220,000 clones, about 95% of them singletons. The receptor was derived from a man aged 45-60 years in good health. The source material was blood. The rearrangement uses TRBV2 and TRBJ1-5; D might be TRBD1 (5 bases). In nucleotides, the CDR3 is TGTGCCAGCAGGGGGGGTGAGTTTGTTTTTAATCAGCCCCAGCATTTT. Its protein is CASRGGEFVFNQPQHF.